This T cell receptor (beta chain) was documented in a study of blood T cells in healthy people across ages. Whole-study findings and limits: A roughly linear age-dependent decrease characterized TCR beta diversity per million T cells.

A second PCR, run for roughly 7 to 12 cycles, used a sample-barcoded 5' primer plus a J-beta primer mix. Via MiXCR, TCRdb re-called the 5' RACE reads, giving one row per CDR3 protein. Here the sample spans hundreds of thousands of distinct CDR3 sequences, about 53% being singletons. A word on this clonotype: Its antigen is not known.

At least 7 million PBMCs were isolated per sample. V shed 7 bases and J shed 3 bases, with 17 bases lying between them. The CDR3 runs to 15 residues. Sequencing used blood. The TCR originated in an older man in good health. V and J are TRBV12-3 or TRBV12-4 and TRBJ2-3; D assignment may be TRBD1 or TRBD2 (5 bases each). The CDR3 reads CASTGTGTDTDTQYF. In DNA, the CDR3 is TGTGCCAGCACCGGAACCGGGACGGATACAGATACGCAGTATTTT.